This is a list of T cell receptor beta chains from one sample in a study of T cell responses to AZD1222 COVID-19 vaccine. Assay: immunoSEQ multiplex PCR; the TCRdb copy retains only in-frame clones and omits some. The top ten clones hold 5.4% of a sample with approximately 150,000 clones, around 90% of them seen once. The material sequenced was peripheral blood, taken 28 days after the second dose of the MenACWY control vaccine. The receptor source for this set is an adult who received the MenACWY meningococcal vaccine as a control. The CDR3 runs from the conserved cysteine through the conserved F or W. A D gene is named only where the DNA matches it firmly.

TRBV7-9	TRBJ2-2	.	CASSSPQANTGELFF
TRBV7-3	TRBJ2-1	TRBD2	CASSPGTSYLNEQFF
TRBV2	TRBJ1-4	TRBD1	CASSGRQGGKLFF
TRBV5-1	TRBJ2-7	.	CASSSESGRGEQYF
TRBV7-9	TRBJ1-4	.	CASSLVRGINEKLFF
TRBV3-1/TRBV3-2	TRBJ1-1	.	CASSEGGGGYTEAFF
TRBV19	TRBJ1-2	.	CASSITNSPYGYTF
TRBV11-3	TRBJ2-7	.	CASSLVSGEQYF
TRBV7-2	TRBJ2-1	.	CASSLSQYNEQFF
TRBV19	TRBJ1-5	.	CASSIRGRRYSNQPQHF
TRBV19	TRBJ1-2	.	CASRPRHQRGNYGYTF